These 20 T cell receptor beta chains were sequenced from one sample in a study of T cell clonotyping in hematopoietic cell transplantation. Some clones are missing from TCRdb's copy, which holds only in-frame ones; the method was immunoSEQ multiplex PCR. The sample gives about 36,000 clones, over 80% of which show up once; roughly 2% is in the top ten. The specimen was peripheral blood mononuclear cells. The source is a woman between 40 and 50 years old in good health. Some clones in this sample may be carry-over from other donors' samples.

The chain employs TRBV5-4 and TRBJ2-3; 10 bases agree with TRBD2. The CDR3 runs 14 residues. Germline assignment: CDR1 SGHNT and CDR2 YYREEE (reference sequence). V lost 4 bases, J lost 5 bases, and 4 bases stayed unmatched. The CDR3 reads CASSKLAGQDTQYF. The CDR3 nucleotides are TGTGCCAGCAGCAAACTAGCGGGACAAGATACGCAGTATTTT.

The chain has TRBV28 and TRBJ1-5; 12 bases map to TRBD1. The CDR3 covers 15 residues. CDR1 is MDHEN and CDR2 is SYDVKM in the germline V gene. Trimming cost V 8 bases and J 6 bases; bases outside gene matches: 8. The CDR3 bases are TGTGCCAGCCGGACCGGGACAGGGGGCGGTCAGCCCCAGCATTTT. It encodes CASRTGTGGGQPQHF. The full variable domain, completed using reference TRBV28 and TRBJ1-5, is DVKVTQSSRYLVKRTGEKVFLECVQDMDHENMFWYRQDPGLGLRLIYFSYDVKMKEKGDIPEGYSVSREKKERFSLILESASTNQTSMYLCASRTGTGGGQPQHFGDGTRLSIL.

This sequence joins TRBV27 and TRBJ2-1; D may be TRBD2 (6 bases). The CDR3 is 14 amino acids. V dropped 5 bases and J dropped 4 bases, with 12 bases sitting between them. Germline loops: CDR1 MNHEY, CDR2 SMNVEV (reference sequence). The CDR3 nucleotides read TGTGCCAGCAGTACGGGACTGGAATACAATGAGCAGTTCTTC. Translating gives CASSTGLEYNEQFF.

This chain joins TRBV28 and TRBJ1-5; weak D call: TRBD1 (5 bases). V lost 4 bases, J lost 5 bases, and 18 bases lay in between. The CDR3 contains 16 residues. CDR1 is MDHEN, CDR2 SYDVKM, per germline. The CDR3 reads CASSSITVGVDQPQHF. CDR3 DNA: TGTGCCAGCAGTTCCATCACGGTGGGGGTGGATCAGCCCCAGCATTTT. Looking up the rest from reference TRBV28 and TRBJ1-5 gives the full variable domain: DVKVTQSSRYLVKRTGEKVFLECVQDMDHENMFWYRQDPGLGLRLIYFSYDVKMKEKGDIPEGYSVSREKKERFSLILESASTNQTSMYLCASSSITVGVDQPQHFGDGTRLSIL.

CDR3 loop: CASRPTGVTEAFF. DNA for the CDR3: TGTGCCAGCAGACCTACAGGGGTTACTGAAGCTTTCTTT. This rearrangement joins TRBV5-6 to TRBJ1-1, with 7 bases fitting TRBD1. Germline CDR1 reads SGHDT; CDR2 reads YYEEEE. The CDR3 loop spans 13 amino acids. V shed 5 bases, J shed 5 bases, and the junction held 6 bases outside the gene matches.

The chain uses TRBV2 and TRBJ2-1, with 12 bases aligning to TRBD2. V dropped 3 bases and J dropped 12; count of bases not matched to a gene: 15. This CDR3 contains 17 residues. Per the germline V gene, CDR1 is SNHLY and CDR2 is FYNNEI. CDR3: CASSEGLASGRGVGQFF. As DNA, the CDR3 is TGTGCCAGCAGTGAGGGGTTGGCTAGCGGGAGGGGGGTCGGGCAGTTCTTC.

The J gene is TRBJ1-5, the V gene TRBV19; 7 positions match TRBD1. V gave up 3 bases and J gave up 2 bases; unmatched junction bases: 10. The CDR3 contains 17 residues. In germline, CDR1 is LNHDA, CDR2 SQIVND (reference sequence). The CDR3 coding sequence is TGTGCCAGTAGTATCCACAGGGGAGCGATAGGCAATCAGCCCCAGCATTTT. Its protein is CASSIHRGAIGNQPQHF.

V gene TRBV7-9 combines with J gene TRBJ2-7; 7 bases align to TRBD1. The germline V gene has CDR1 SEHNR and CDR2 FQNEAQ (reference sequence). This CDR3 region has 14 residues. V dropped 5 bases and J dropped 3; count of bases not matched to a gene: 7. As DNA, the CDR3 is TGTGCCAGCAGCCACCGGGACAGAAACTACGAGCAGTACTTC. Its translation: CASSHRDRNYEQYF.

This sequence joins TRBV7-9 and TRBJ2-2; TRBD1 or TRBD2 may be the D gene (5 bases each). The CDR3 has 14 residues. Germline V lookup: CDR1 SEHNR, CDR2 FQNEAQ (reference sequence). Trimming removed 5 bases from V and 2 bases from J, with 9 bases in between. Written as DNA, the CDR3 is TGTGCCAGCAGCATCCGGGACAACACCGGGGAGCTGTTTTTT. Its protein is CASSIRDNTGELFF.

This clone was detected only a few times. The chain combines TRBV7-6 with TRBJ2-7; TRBD1 matches 9 bases. V lost 3 bases to trimming and J lost 4 bases; unmatched junction nucleotides: 4. The CDR3 contains 14 residues. Germline loops: CDR1 SGHVS, CDR2 FNYEAQ. The CDR3 region is CASSLGTGSYEQYF. CDR3 bases: TGTGCCAGCAGCTTGGGGACAGGGTCGTACGAGCAGTACTTC.

The V call is TRBV5-1, the J call TRBJ1-1, with D uncertain. With 0 bases removed from V and 0 bases from J, the gap between germline ends came to 6 bases. Looked up from germline, CDR1 is SGHRS and CDR2 is YFSETQ. The CDR3 is 14 residues long. The CDR3 DNA is TGCGCCAGCAGCTTGGATGTAGTGAACACTGAAGCTTTCTTT. It codes for CASSLDVVNTEAFF.

The rearrangement links TRBV4-3 to TRBJ2-7; TRBD2 aligns across 10 bases. J lost 7 bases, V lost 1 base, and 10 bases had no gene match. The CDR3 contains 16 residues. Germline V gene data show CDR1 as LGHNA and CDR2 as YSLEER. Here the CDR3 reads CASSQVPLAGVYEQYF. The CDR3, as DNA: TGCGCCAGCAGCCAAGTGCCCCTAGCGGGAGTATATGAGCAGTACTTC.

The genes are TRBV7-3 and TRBJ1-1; no definite D call. Trimming cost V 0 bases and J 4 bases, with 9 bases left between them. CDR3 length: 14 residues. The germline V gene has CDR1 SGHTA and CDR2 FQGTGA. The CDR3 is CASSLTGLGTEAFF. In DNA form, the CDR3 reads TGTGCCAGCAGCTTAACAGGGTTGGGCACTGAAGCTTTCTTT. The full variable domain, with the rest looked up from reference TRBV7-3 and TRBJ1-1, is GAGVSQTPSNKVTEKGKYVELRCDPISGHTALYWYRQSLGQGPEFLIYFQGTGAADDSGLPNDRFFAVRPEGSVSTLKIQRTERGDSAVYLCASSLTGLGTEAFFGQGTRLTVV.

The CDR3: CASSWGDYGYTF. Here the CDR3 DNA reads TGTGCCAGCAGCTGGGGGGACTATGGCTACACCTTC. V and J are TRBV13 and TRBJ1-2; D is possibly TRBD1 (5 bases). This CDR3 has 12 amino acids. V lost 4 bases and J lost 3, with 6 bases in between. Germline CDR1 reads PRHDT; CDR2 reads FYEKMQ (reference sequence).

For this clone: A read error may produce the germline difference seen at one junction end. The chain links TRBV20-1 to TRBJ1-4; D ambiguous. The CDR3 length is 10 residues. Germline V lookup: CDR1 DFQATT, CDR2 SNEGSKA (reference sequence). This CDR3 reads CSARPRLTDF. CDR3 coding DNA: TGCAGTGCTAGGCCCCGCCTAACTGATTTT.

This clone occurred a few times. The chain recombines TRBV30 with TRBJ2-7; 9 nucleotides line up with TRBD1. This CDR3 is built from 13 residues. The ends lost 6 bases at V and 3 bases at J; junction bases unmatched: 6. The germline V gene encodes CDR1 GTSNPN and CDR2 SVGIG (reference sequence). The chain's CDR3 is CACQDRGNYEQYF. The CDR3 bases are TGTGCCTGCCAGGACAGGGGTAACTACGAGCAGTACTTC.

In its sample, this clone was seen a few times. This chain joins TRBV10-3 and TRBJ2-7; 9 nucleotides agree with TRBD2. The CDR3 is made up of 13 amino acids. CDR1 and CDR2 (germline): ENHRY, SYGVKD. The V gene end was trimmed by 10 bases and the J gene end by 2 bases; junction bases not matched to a gene: 6. For the CDR3, the DNA is TGTGCCAGCCGGACTAGCGACACCTACGAGCAGTACTTC. Protein product: CASRTSDTYEQYF.

The rearrangement uses TRBV28 and TRBJ1-2; TRBD1 aligns across 7 bases. CDR3 length: 15 amino acids. V shed 5 bases, J shed 6 bases, and the junction held 12 bases outside the gene matches. CDR1 MDHEN and CDR2 SYDVKM come from the germline V gene. The CDR3 bases are TGTGCCAGCAGTCCCCAGGGGGGGGTACGAGATGGCTACACCTTC. This translates into CASSPQGGVRDGYTF.

The J gene is TRBJ2-1, the V gene TRBV29-1; TRBD2 is a possible D gene (5 bases). V shed 4 bases and J shed 5 bases, with 15 bases lying between them. This CDR3 region has 14 residues. From germline, CDR1 is SQVTM and CDR2 ANQGSEA. In DNA form, the CDR3 reads TGCAGCGTTGCCCCACTAGTGGCCCACAATGAGCAGTTCTTC. Its protein is CSVAPLVAHNEQFF.

The gene calls are TRBV10-3 and TRBJ1-4; D remains unclear. The germline gives CDR1 ENHRY, CDR2 SYGVKD. The V end was cut by 6 bases, the J end by 8 bases, with 13 bases between. This CDR3 contains 13 residues. This CDR3 is CAIRGRVDEKLFF. In nucleotides, the CDR3 is TGTGCCATCAGGGGAAGGGTCGACGAAAAACTGTTTTTT.